This T cell receptor (beta chain) is drawn from a study of T cell responses to AZD1222 COVID-19 vaccine. Sequencing was performed with immunoSEQ multiplex PCR; in TCRdb, only in-frame clones are kept and a portion is missing. The sample has about 120,000 clones, around 90% seen once. Comment on this clone: The antigen remains undetermined.

Study-level results: Donors skewed white British and female; clonal diversity was possibly underestimated. Spike-specific TCR breadth and depth rose after two AZD1222 doses. In all cases, repertoires were sampled only after the peak T cell response.

With V trimmed by 1 base and J by 14 bases, 8 bases remained unmatched. Per germline, CDR1 LGHDT and CDR2 YNNKEL (reference sequence). The CDR3 is made up of 14 amino acids. The sequenced sample was peripheral blood, obtained 28 days after the second dose of the MenACWY control vaccine. This sequence joins TRBV3-1 (or the pseudogene TRBV3-2) and TRBJ2-3, with 11 positions matching TRBD2. This clonotype originated in an adult who received the MenACWY meningococcal vaccine as a control. CDR3 loop: CASSQGGSGGAPYF. As DNA, the CDR3 is TGTGCCAGCAGCCAAGGTGGTAGCGGGGGGGCCCCGTATTTT.